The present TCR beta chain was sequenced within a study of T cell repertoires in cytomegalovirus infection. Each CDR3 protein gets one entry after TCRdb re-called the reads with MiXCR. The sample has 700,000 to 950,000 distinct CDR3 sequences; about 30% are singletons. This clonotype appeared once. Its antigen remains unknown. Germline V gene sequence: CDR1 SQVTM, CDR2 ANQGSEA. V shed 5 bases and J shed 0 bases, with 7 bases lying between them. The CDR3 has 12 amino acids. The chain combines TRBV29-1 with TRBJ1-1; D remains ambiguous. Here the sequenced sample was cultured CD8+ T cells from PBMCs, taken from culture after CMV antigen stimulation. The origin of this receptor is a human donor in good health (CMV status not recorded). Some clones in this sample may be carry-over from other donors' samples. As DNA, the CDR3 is TGCAGCGTTCTGACGGTGAACACTGAAGCTTTCTTT. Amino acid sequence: CSVLTVNTEAFF.